This TCR beta chain was profiled in a study of identical twins. Study-level results: Diverse VJ usage suggested most zero-insertion clonotypes were not invariant T cells. Sequences that were beta out-of-frame showed weaker excess twin sharing.

The CDR3 sequence is 14 residues long. V lost 0 bases and J lost 4, with 10 bases in between. Germline CDR1 reads LNHNV; CDR2 reads YYDKDF (reference sequence). Template switching added a universal primer binding site, and final cDNA carried unique molecular identifiers. Using its own MiXCR run on the 5' RACE reads, TCRdb lists one record per CDR3 protein. This sample has 1.5 million to 2 million distinct CDR3 sequences, with 32% found just once. A remark on this clonotype: The antigen is not known.

The chain is built from TRBV15 and TRBJ2-7; a possible D gene is TRBD2 (6 bases). The source material was cord blood. This receptor was obtained from a newborn girl in good health. Here the CDR3 reads CATSRDYAGYEQYF. The DNA for the CDR3 is TGTGCCACCAGCAGAGATTACGCGGGGTACGAGCAGTACTTC.